The clone carrying this T cell receptor beta chain was seen only a few times. The data are from a study of PD-L1 blockade in urothelial cancer. Produced via immunoSEQ multiplex PCR; TCRdb's table is partial and in-frame only. The sample consists of about 56,000 clones, approximately 83% of them appearing once. The time point here: pretreatment peripheral blood. Source: PBMCs, taken around atezolizumab (anti-PD-L1) treatment. This receptor was taken from a man aged 65-85 years with urothelial cancer.

In DNA, the CDR3 is TGCAGCGTCAAATCCCCGGGACTAGCGGGAGGGGGCGGGCAGTTCTTC. Its translation: CSVKSPGLAGGGGQFF. The rearrangement links TRBV29-1 to TRBJ2-1, with TRBD2 identical over 16 bases. This CDR3 is built from 16 residues. Germline loops: CDR1 SQVTM, CDR2 ANQGSEA. The V gene end was trimmed by 6 bases and the J gene end by 12 bases; junction bases not matched to a gene: 14.